Following are 28 T cell receptor beta chains from one sample sequenced in a study of T-cell reconstitution after alpha-beta-depleted transplantation in children. Unique molecular identifiers were used to barcode this TCRbeta library. One entry per CDR3 protein results from TCRdb running MiXCR on the PCR reads. The table has 450,000 to 600,000 distinct CDR3 sequences, over 9.5% seen once; the top ten hold around 2%. The sequencing used PBMCs, collected before TCRalphabeta/CD19-depleted stem cell transplant. These receptors came from a child aged 2 to 10 with inherited bone marrow failure, due to receive a stem cell transplant.

In its sample, this clonotype was seen many times. The chain links TRBV7-9 to TRBJ2-7, with 8 bases fitting TRBD1. This CDR3 spans 15 amino acids. After removal of 0 bases from V and 5 bases from J, the junction contained 6 bases not matched to a gene. CDR1 and CDR2 (germline): SEHNR, FQNEAQ (reference sequence). CDR3 residues: CASSLARQGANEQYF. The CDR3 DNA reads as TGTGCCAGCAGCTTAGCGAGGCAGGGGGCGAACGAGCAGTACTTC.

This clonotype has a count of ten or more. The chain carries TRBV6-5 and TRBJ2-7; D unresolved. The germline CDR1 and CDR2 sequences are MNHEY and SVGAGI. Trimming took off 0 bases at V and 0 bases at J, with 9 bases between the two ends. The CDR3 has 15 residues. The DNA for the CDR3 is TGTGCCAGCAGTTACTCAGTACTATTCTCCTACGAGCAGTACTTC. Its protein is CASSYSVLFSYEQYF.

The chain carries TRBV2 and TRBJ2-1, with TRBD2 matching over 11 bases. The V and J ends lost 3 bases and 9 bases, in that order; junction bases with no gene match: 7. The length of the CDR3 is 15 residues. From germline, CDR1 is SNHLY and CDR2 FYNNEI. CDR3 sequence (DNA): TGTGCCAGCAGTGAGAGGATAGCGGGAGGGCTTGAGCAGTTCTTC. It is translated as CASSERIAGGLEQFF.

This clonotype came up many times. CDR3 bases: TGCGCCAGCAGCCAATATCCGGGACTAGCGGGGGTGTCCCTCTACAATGAGCAGTTCTTC. Protein product: CASSQYPGLAGVSLYNEQFF. The chain couples TRBV4-3 to TRBJ2-1; 14 bases line up with TRBD2. Trimming removed 2 bases from V and 3 bases from J; junction bases left unmatched: 12. The CDR3 extends over 20 amino acids. Germline V gives CDR1 LGHNA, CDR2 YSLEER.

This clonotype has at least ten counts. The genes are TRBV6-1 and TRBJ1-1; possibly TRBD1 for D (6 bases). CDR3 length equals 16 residues. Germline V lookup: CDR1 MNHNS, CDR2 SASEGT. Trimming shortened V by 6 bases and J by 0 bases, and 17 bases separated the two germline ends. This chain's CDR3 is CASSPDSYSMNTEAFF. The CDR3 bases are TGTGCCAGCAGCCCGGACAGTTACTCAATGAACACTGAAGCTTTCTTT.

This clonotype came up many times. J is TRBJ1-6 and V is TRBV27, with D perhaps TRBD1 (6 bases). V gave up 4 bases and J gave up 14 bases, with 15 bases separating them. This CDR3 has 13 amino acids. CDR1 MNHEY and CDR2 SMNVEV come from the germline V gene (reference sequence). The CDR3 coding sequence is TGTGCCAGCAGTTCCGACATGGAGGGGGCCCTCCACTTT. This sequence encodes CASSSDMEGALHF.

This clonotype came up many times. Germline and junction disagree at one end, which may indicate a read error. The rearrangement uses TRBV29-1 and TRBJ2-1, with 10 bases identical to TRBD2. Germline V lookup: CDR1 SQVTM, CDR2 ANQGSEA. The CDR3 consists of 14 residues. CDR3 in DNA: TGCAGCGTAGAAGGGACTAGCGCCTACAATGAGCAGTTCTTC. Protein sequence: CSVEGTSAYNEQFF.

This clonotype showed up many times. The chain employs TRBV12-3 or TRBV12-4 and TRBJ2-2; 8 bases agree with TRBD1. V shed 5 bases and J 6 bases; nucleotides not matched to a gene: 5. The CDR3 contains 14 residues. CDR3 coding DNA: TGTGCCAGCAGTGAATCCAGGGGGCCCGGGGAGCTGTTTTTT. It translates to CASSESRGPGELFF.

Regarding this clonotype: Since a much larger clone is just one base distant, this may be a read error. The chain employs TRBV21-1 and TRBJ2-2; the table's D call TRBD2 went unverified against the DNA. TRBV21-1 is noted as a pseudogene. The CDR3 spans 15 residues. The CDR3 region is CASSKLREATGELFF. In DNA, the CDR3 is TGTGCCAGCAGCAAATTGAGGGAGGCAACCGGGGAGCTGTTTTTT.

Ten or more counts support this clonotype. The rearrangement uses TRBV20-1 and TRBJ2-1; D is undetermined. Per the germline V gene, CDR1 is DFQATT and CDR2 is SNEGSKA (reference sequence). Trimming took 4 bases from V and 0 from J, leaving 10 bases between them. The length of the CDR3 is 14 residues. The CDR3 loop reads CSATRTRSYNEQFF. Written as DNA, the CDR3 is TGCAGTGCTACCCGGACCCGCTCCTACAATGAGCAGTTCTTC.

This clonotype appeared a few times. This chain links TRBV27 with TRBJ1-1, with unresolved D. Germline V CDR1 and CDR2: MNHEY, SMNVEV (reference sequence). The CDR3 is made up of 16 amino acids. With 0 bases removed from V and 4 bases from J, the gap between germline ends came to 15 bases. CDR3 in DNA: TGTGCCAGCAGTTTATCGATGGGGAGAGGTGGCACTGAAGCTTTCTTT. Amino acid sequence: CASSLSMGRGGTEAFF.

The chain carries TRBV12-3 or TRBV12-4 and TRBJ2-3; weak D call: TRBD1 (6 bases). V lost 8 bases, J lost 4 bases, and 10 bases lay in between. The CDR3 is 12 amino acids. The CDR3 spells CASRTGSDTQYF. The DNA of the CDR3 is TGTGCCAGCCGCACAGGGTCAGATACGCAGTATTTT.

At least ten counts were recorded for this clonotype. V and J are TRBV4-1 and TRBJ1-3; D call uncertain. Per germline, CDR1 MGHRA and CDR2 YSYEKL. The CDR3 loop spans 13 amino acids. The ends were cut back, 1 base at V and 8 bases at J, with 9 bases in the middle. The CDR3 is CASSQGPLDTIYF. DNA for the CDR3: TGCGCCAGCAGCCAAGGCCCGCTGGACACCATATATTTT.

This clonotype came up many times. V is TRBV12-3 or TRBV12-4 and J is TRBJ2-6, with a possible D match to TRBD1 (6 bases). V was clipped by 4 bases and J by 4 bases, with 11 bases between them. The length of the CDR3 is 15 residues. CDR3: CASSSQGTGANVLTF. DNA of the CDR3: TGTGCCAGCAGTTCACAGGGTACCGGGGCCAACGTCCTGACTTTC.

This clonotype was recorded at least ten times. V and J are TRBV6-5 and TRBJ2-7; 15 bases fit TRBD2. With V trimmed by 0 bases and J by 1 base, 4 bases remained unmatched. This CDR3 region has 18 residues. The germline V gene has CDR1 MNHEY and CDR2 SVGAGI. In DNA, the CDR3 is TGTGCCAGCAGTTACTCGCCCGGGACTAGCGGGAGGTCCTACGAGCAGTACTTC. Translation gives CASSYSPGTSGRSYEQYF.

This clonotype was observed many times. The V call is TRBV18, the J call TRBJ1-1; maybe TRBD1 (6 bases). V lost 2 bases and J lost 6, with 13 bases in between. The CDR3 is made up of 14 amino acids. Germline assignment: CDR1 KGHSH and CDR2 LQKENI. In nucleotides, the CDR3 is TGTGCCAGCTCACCAAACACAGGGTCTTCTGAAGCTTTCTTT. This translates into CASSPNTGSSEAFF.

V gene TRBV7-2 combines with J gene TRBJ2-1, with a weak D call TRBD2 (6 bases). This CDR3 has 16 residues. Trimming shortened V by 5 bases and J by 5 bases, and 19 bases separated the two germline ends. In germline, CDR1 is SGHTA, CDR2 FQGNSA. The CDR3 region is CASSLEPGAFHNEQFF. In nucleotides, the CDR3 is TGTGCCAGCAGCCTCGAACCGGGAGCCTTCCACAATGAGCAGTTCTTC.

This chain links TRBV20-1 with TRBJ2-3, with 8 positions matching TRBD2. Germline-derived CDR1 and CDR2 are DFQATT and SNEGSKA (reference sequence). This CDR3 has 17 amino acids. With 4 bases clipped from V and 5 bases from J, the junction kept 17 bases outside the gene matches. CDR3 region: CSAKGTRSGLPRDTQYF. CDR3 DNA: TGCAGTGCTAAAGGGACTAGAAGTGGTTTACCCCGAGATACGCAGTATTTT.

This clonotype was recorded many times. The rearrangement joins TRBV10-3 to TRBJ2-1; 8 positions match TRBD1. V was clipped by 6 bases and J by 1 base; unmatched bases: 11. The CDR3 is 17 amino acids. Germline values: CDR1 ENHRY, CDR2 SYGVKD. The CDR3 spells CAISLRENRGSYNEQFF. CDR3 DNA: TGTGCCATCAGCCTTCGAGAGAACAGGGGGTCCTACAATGAGCAGTTCTTC.

This clonotype was counted only a few times. The gene calls are TRBV20-1 and TRBJ2-7, with 11 bases matching TRBD2. This CDR3 contains 14 residues. Germline loops: CDR1 DFQATT, CDR2 SNEGSKA (reference sequence). V gave up 0 bases and J gave up 3 bases; unmatched junction bases: 1. The CDR3, as DNA: TGCAGTGCTAGAGACGGGACTAGCGGCTACGAGCAGTACTTC. Its translation is CSARDGTSGYEQYF.

This clonotype occurred many times. The rearrangement uses TRBV10-3 and TRBJ2-7; 8 nucleotides align to TRBD2. The CDR3 consists of 15 residues. The germline CDR1 and CDR2 sequences are ENHRY and SYGVKD. Germline trimming cut 4 bases from V and 1 base from J; bases unmatched to any gene: 6. CDR3 residues: CAISASGTRSYEQYF. The CDR3 DNA follows: TGTGCCATCAGTGCTTCCGGGACTAGATCCTACGAGCAGTACTTC.

This chain links TRBV20-1 with TRBJ2-5; unclear D gene. V lost 0 bases to trimming and J lost 1 base, with 9 bases between them. Looked up from germline, CDR1 is DFQATT and CDR2 is SNEGSKA (reference sequence). CDR3 length: 14 amino acids. In DNA, the CDR3 is TGCAGTGCTAGAGATCGTCGGTTCCAAGAGACCCAGTACTTC. It is translated as CSARDRRFQETQYF.

This clonotype was seen more than once but under ten times. The chain uses TRBV18 and TRBJ1-4; a weak D match, TRBD1 (5 bases). Germline V CDR1 and CDR2: KGHSH, LQKENI. V was clipped by 0 bases and J by 8 bases, with 13 bases between them. This CDR3 is 15 amino acids long. CDR3 sequence: CASSPPRRAPEKLFF. CDR3 sequence (DNA): TGTGCCAGCTCACCACCCCGCAGGGCGCCGGAAAAACTGTTTTTT. Using reference TRBV18 and TRBJ1-4 for the parts outside the CDR3, the full variable domain is NAGVMQNPRHLVRRRGQEARLRCSPMKGHSHVYWYRQLPEEGLKFMVYLQKENIIDESGMPKERFSAEFPKEGPSILRIQQVVRGDSAAYFCASSPPRRAPEKLFFGSGTQLSVL.

This clonotype was detected many times. The gene calls are TRBV10-3 and TRBJ2-1, with 14 nucleotides matching TRBD2. The CDR3 spans 15 residues. V lost 6 bases and J lost 8; bases outside the gene matches: 6. Germline V gene sequence: CDR1 ENHRY, CDR2 SYGVKD. The CDR3 is CAISGLAGGGDEQFF. The CDR3 nucleotides are TGTGCCATCAGCGGACTAGCGGGAGGCGGGGATGAGCAGTTCTTC.

This clonotype was seen only a few times. The gene calls are TRBV7-2 and TRBJ2-1; 9 nucleotides match TRBD2. CDR3 size: 17 residues. Unmatched junction bases numbered 9, after V lost 0 bases and J lost 6 bases. From germline, CDR1 is SGHTA and CDR2 FQGNSA. DNA of the CDR3: TGTGCCAGCAGCTTAGCGCGCGGGAGGGGGGGGGTCAATGAGCAGTTCTTC. Its protein is CASSLARGRGGVNEQFF.

Points on this clonotype: This may stem from a read error, because a much larger clone lies one nucleotide away. It is likely a read error, because the conserved phenylalanine at the end of the CDR3 is missing. J is TRBJ2-7 and V is TRBV25-1; D is undetermined. The CDR3 has 13 residues. V was trimmed by 5 bases and J by 0 bases, leaving 8 bases between them. Germline CDR1 reads MGHDK; CDR2 reads SYGVNS. The CDR3 loop reads CASSSKSSYEQYL. The CDR3 coding sequence is TGTGCCAGCAGTAGTAAGAGCTCCTACGAGCAGTACTTA.

This clonotype was seen ten or more times. The genes are TRBV3-1 and TRBJ2-1, with a tentative D call TRBD2 (6 bases). The germline V and J ends were trimmed by 6 bases and 12 bases, with 15 bases remaining between them. Germline CDR1 LGHDT, CDR2 YNNKEL (reference sequence). The CDR3 spans 12 residues. The CDR3: CASRDFSGTQFF. Written as DNA, the CDR3 is TGTGCCAGCAGGGATTTTAGCGGCACGCAGTTCTTC.

The chain links TRBV30 to TRBJ2-3; TRBD2 matches 7 bases. This CDR3 spans 14 amino acids. Germline loops: CDR1 GTSNPN, CDR2 SVGIG (reference sequence). The V gene end was trimmed by 5 bases and the J gene end by 4 bases; junction bases not matched to a gene: 9. The CDR3 is CAWRFAGDPDTQYF. CDR3 sequence (DNA): TGTGCCTGGCGCTTTGCGGGGGACCCAGATACGCAGTATTTT.